The present TCR beta chain was sequenced within a study of blood T cell repertoires in COVID-19. Study in general: T cells, B-cell-depleted T cells, or PBMCs supplied cDNA or gDNA.

In the study's own analysis: The assay estimated nucleated cells by amplifying reference gene primers. Sequenced by immunoSEQ multiplex PCR; TCRdb stores in-frame clones only, minus some. V and J calls and clone size follow that table, whereas D and trimming were derived from the DNA. The sample contains around 440,000 clones, 88% of which appear only once. The receptor comes from a woman aged 50 to 60 with COVID-19, enrolled during active disease. The sequencing sample was made of peripheral blood.

DNA of the CDR3: TGCGCCAGCAGGGACAGGAGACTACATCTCCTTTACAATGAGCAGTTCTTC. Translation gives CASRDRRLHLLYNEQFF. The chain uses TRBV10-1 and TRBJ2-1; 7 positions match TRBD1. CDR1 is WNHNN and CDR2 is SYGVQD in the germline V gene (reference sequence). This CDR3 is built from 17 residues. Trimming took 6 bases from V and 4 from J; bases not matched to a gene: 15.